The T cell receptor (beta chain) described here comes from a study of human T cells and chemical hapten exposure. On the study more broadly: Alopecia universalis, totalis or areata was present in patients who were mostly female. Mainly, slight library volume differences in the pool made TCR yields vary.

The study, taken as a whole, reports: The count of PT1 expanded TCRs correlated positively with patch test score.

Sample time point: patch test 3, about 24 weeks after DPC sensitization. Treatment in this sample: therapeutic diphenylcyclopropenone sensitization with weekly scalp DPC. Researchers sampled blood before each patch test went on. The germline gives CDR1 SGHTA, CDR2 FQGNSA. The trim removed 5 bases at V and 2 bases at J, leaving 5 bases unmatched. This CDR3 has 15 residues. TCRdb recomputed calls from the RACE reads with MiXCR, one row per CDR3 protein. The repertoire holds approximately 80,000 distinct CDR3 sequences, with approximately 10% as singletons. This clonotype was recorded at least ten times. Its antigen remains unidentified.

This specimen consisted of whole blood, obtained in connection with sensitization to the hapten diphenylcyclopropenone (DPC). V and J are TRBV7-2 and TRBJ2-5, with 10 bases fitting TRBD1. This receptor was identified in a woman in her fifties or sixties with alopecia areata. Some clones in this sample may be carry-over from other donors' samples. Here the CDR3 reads CASSRGQGSQETQYF. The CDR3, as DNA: TGTGCCAGCAGCAGGGGACAGGGGAGTCAAGAGACCCAGTACTTC.